This T cell receptor beta chain was recorded in a study of T cell changes during pregnancy in multiple sclerosis. TCRdb keeps only in-frame clones here, not all; method: immunoSEQ multiplex PCR. The repertoire holds about 92,000 clones, with 85% to 95% as singletons. Trimming removed 3 bases from V and 2 bases from J, with 8 bases in between. The CDR3 length is 13 residues. Germline values: CDR1 MDHEN, CDR2 SYDVKM. This sequence was found in a female donor with multiple sclerosis, enrolled in a pregnancy study. The source material was peripheral blood, sampled in the third trimester of pregnancy. This chain links TRBV28 with TRBJ2-7; D is undetermined. Here the CDR3 reads CASSLNSPYEQYF. For the CDR3, the DNA is TGTGCCAGCAGTTTGAACTCTCCCTACGAGCAGTACTTC. Drawing the rest from reference TRBV28 and TRBJ2-7, the complete variable domain is DVKVTQSSRYLVKRTGEKVFLECVQDMDHENMFWYRQDPGLGLRLIYFSYDVKMKEKGDIPEGYSVSREKKERFSLILESASTNQTSMYLCASSLNSPYEQYFGPGTRLTVT.